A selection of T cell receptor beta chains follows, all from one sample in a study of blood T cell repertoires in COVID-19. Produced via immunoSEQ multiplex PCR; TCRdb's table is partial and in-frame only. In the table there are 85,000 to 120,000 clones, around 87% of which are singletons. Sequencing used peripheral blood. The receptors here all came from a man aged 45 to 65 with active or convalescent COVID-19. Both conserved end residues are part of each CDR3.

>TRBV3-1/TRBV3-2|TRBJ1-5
CASSQQKPGPGVGVDQPQHF
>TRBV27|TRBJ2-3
CASRPTGLDTQYF
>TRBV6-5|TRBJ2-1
CASSYGTPYNEQFF
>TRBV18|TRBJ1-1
CASSPGTPNTEAFF
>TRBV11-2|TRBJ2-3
CASRRDLQSDTQYF
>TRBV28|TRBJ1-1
CASTRAGPLFSFF
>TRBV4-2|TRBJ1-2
CASSQGQGLNYGYTF
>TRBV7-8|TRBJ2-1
CASTVGTSSYNEQFF
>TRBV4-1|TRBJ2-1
CASSSGRLAGDNEQFF
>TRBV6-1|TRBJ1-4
CASSEKNVGQGGEKLFF
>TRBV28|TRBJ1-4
CASIQGAEEKLFF
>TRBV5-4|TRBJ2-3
CASSPGGAVPSDTQYF
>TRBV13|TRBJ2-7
CASSLGRTGAYEQYF
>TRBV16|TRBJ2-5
CASSQQSLVGRDRKEETQYF